This T cell receptor beta chain was identified in a study of CD8 T cells in ankylosing spondylitis. Study-wide points: It was reported that disease-linked clones were significantly enriched in matched ankylosing spondylitis synovial fluid.

This clonotype was found many times. Its cognate antigen is unknown. Trimming took off 5 bases at V and 2 bases at J, with 17 bases between the two ends. The CDR3 contains 16 residues. Per germline, CDR1 LGHDT and CDR2 YNNKEL (reference sequence). TCRdb itself ran the 5' RACE reads through MiXCR, one entry per CDR3 protein. The sample lists 200,000 to 250,000 distinct CDR3 sequences, about 10% occurring once. The clonotype was recovered from a male donor with ankylosing spondylitis or in good health (not recorded which). Specimen: blood, either unsorted or a sorted T cell fraction (not recorded which). The rearrangement uses TRBV3-1 and TRBJ2-3; a possible D gene is TRBD1 (6 bases). The CDR3 region has the DNA TGTGCCAGCAGCTATACCGGGACACCGACCACAGATACGCAGTATTTT. Its protein product is CASSYTGTPTTDTQYF.